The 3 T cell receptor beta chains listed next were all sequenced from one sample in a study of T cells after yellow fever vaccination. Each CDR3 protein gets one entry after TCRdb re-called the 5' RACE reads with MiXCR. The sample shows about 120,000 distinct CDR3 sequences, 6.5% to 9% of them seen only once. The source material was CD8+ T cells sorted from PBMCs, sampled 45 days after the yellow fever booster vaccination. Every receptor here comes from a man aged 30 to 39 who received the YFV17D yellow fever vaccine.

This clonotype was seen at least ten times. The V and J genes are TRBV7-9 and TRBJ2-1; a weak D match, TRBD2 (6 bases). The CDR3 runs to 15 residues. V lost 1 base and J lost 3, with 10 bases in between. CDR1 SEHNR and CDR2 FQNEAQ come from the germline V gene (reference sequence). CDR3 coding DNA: TGTGCCAGCAGCTTAGATGCGGGACTCTACAATGAGCAGTTCTTC. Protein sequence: CASSLDAGLYNEQFF.

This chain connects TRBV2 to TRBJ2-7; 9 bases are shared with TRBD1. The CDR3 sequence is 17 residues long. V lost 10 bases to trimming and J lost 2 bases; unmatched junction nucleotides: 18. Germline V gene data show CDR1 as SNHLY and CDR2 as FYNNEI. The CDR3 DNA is TGTGCCATCTCCGACCCGTTTGCTGGGACAGGGACCTACGAGCAGTACTTC. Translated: CAISDPFAGTGTYEQYF.

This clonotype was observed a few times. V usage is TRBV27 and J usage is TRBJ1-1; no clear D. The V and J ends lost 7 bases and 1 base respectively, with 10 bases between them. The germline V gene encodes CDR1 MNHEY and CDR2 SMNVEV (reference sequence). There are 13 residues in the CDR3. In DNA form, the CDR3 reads TGTGCCAGCACCCGATGGGGGAACACTGAAGCTTTCTTT. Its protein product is CASTRWGNTEAFF.